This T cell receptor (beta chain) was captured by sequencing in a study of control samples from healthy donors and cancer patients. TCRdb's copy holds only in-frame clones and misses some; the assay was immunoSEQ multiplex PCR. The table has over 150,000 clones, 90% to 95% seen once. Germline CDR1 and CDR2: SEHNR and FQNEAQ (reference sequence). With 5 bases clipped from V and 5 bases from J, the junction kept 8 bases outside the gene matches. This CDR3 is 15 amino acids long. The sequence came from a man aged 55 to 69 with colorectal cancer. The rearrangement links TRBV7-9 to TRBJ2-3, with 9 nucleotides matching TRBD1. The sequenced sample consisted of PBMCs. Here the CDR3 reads CASSTGQGGVDTQYF. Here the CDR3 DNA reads TGTGCCAGCAGCACGGGACAGGGAGGTGTAGATACGCAGTATTTT.